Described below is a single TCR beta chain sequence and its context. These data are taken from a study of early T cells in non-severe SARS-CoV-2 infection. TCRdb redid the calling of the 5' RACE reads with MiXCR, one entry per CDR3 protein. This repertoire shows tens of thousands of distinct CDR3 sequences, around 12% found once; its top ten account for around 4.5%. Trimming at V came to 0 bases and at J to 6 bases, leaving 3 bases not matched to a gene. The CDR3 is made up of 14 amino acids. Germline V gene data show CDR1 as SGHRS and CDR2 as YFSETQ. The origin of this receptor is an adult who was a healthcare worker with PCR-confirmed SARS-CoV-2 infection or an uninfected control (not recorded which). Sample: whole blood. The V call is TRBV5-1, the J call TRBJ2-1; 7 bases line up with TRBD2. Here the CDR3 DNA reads TGCGCCAGCAGCTTGGTGGGGGAGGGCAATGAGCAGTTCTTC. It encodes CASSLVGEGNEQFF.